Listed here are 30 T cell receptor beta chains from one sample, sequenced in a study of vaccination effects on CD4 cells after COVID-19 (dated by TCRdb to between 2021 and 2024). Their target antigens are unknown. The library was made by the immunoSEQ multiplex PCR assay. The clones in this table, taken by TCRdb from immuneACCESS, are in-frame only. Not every clone is retained; where verified, under half of the shortfall comes from an unresolved V gene, and the cause of the rest is unknown. The sample table shows about 23,000 clones, and 65% to 70% are seen once. Approximately 10% of the sample is held by the ten biggest clonotypes. To identify antigen-specific CD4+ T cell clonotypes by their expansion, the ViraFEST assay first stimulated PBMC with viral peptide pools and then applied TCR sequencing. After less than 13 days of culture, CD4+ T cells were isolated with the EasySep CD4+ T cell isolation kit. None of the healthy vaccine recipients had a prior SARS-CoV-2 infection, which was confirmed by nucleocapsid antibody tests that came back negative both before and after vaccination.

Sequenced here: CD4+ T cells from PBMCs cultured with HCoV-NL63 spike peptides, sampled before COVID-19 vaccination. The meaning of the sample's cell subset or site label: HCoV-NL63 spike overlapping peptide pool stimulation. The receptor source for this set is a human donor who received a COVID-19 vaccine.

This clone was detected once. The gene calls are TRBV3-1 (or the pseudogene TRBV3-2) and TRBJ2-7, with a possible D match to TRBD2 (6 bases). Germline assignment: CDR1 LGHDT and CDR2 YNNKEL (reference sequence). This CDR3 has 16 amino acids. V shed 2 bases and J shed 1 base, with 15 bases lying between them. The CDR3 DNA reads TGTGCCAGCAGCCAAAGCTACGGGGGACCGTCCTACGAGCAGTACTTC. It encodes CASSQSYGGPSYEQYF.

The rearrangement joins TRBV12-5 to TRBJ2-4; TRBD2 aligns across 11 bases. V shed 1 base, J shed 1 base, and the junction held 9 bases outside the gene matches. CDR1 is LGHNT, CDR2 FRNRAP, per germline. This CDR3 is 19 amino acids long. CDR3 loop: CASGLGVAGGPSAKNIQYF. The CDR3 DNA reads as TGTGCTAGTGGTTTGGGGGTAGCGGGAGGGCCCTCGGCCAAAAACATTCAGTACTTC.

In this sample, this clone turned up a few times. The chain links TRBV13 to TRBJ2-7, with D possibly TRBD1 on 5 matching bases. CDR1 and CDR2 (germline): PRHDT, FYEKMQ (reference sequence). This CDR3 spans 18 amino acids. V dropped 4 bases and J dropped 0 bases, with 22 bases sitting between them. CDR3 sequence (DNA): TGTGCCAGCAGCTCCTCGGGTATTTGGGGCCGAAGCTCCTACGAGCAGTACTTC. Translation gives CASSSSGIWGRSSYEQYF.

The J gene is TRBJ2-1, the V gene TRBV6-6; a weak D match, TRBD1 (6 bases). The CDR3 contains 16 residues. The V gene's germline CDR1 is MNHNY and CDR2 SVGAGI (reference sequence). Trimming left V 5 bases short and J 3 bases short, with 17 bases between. Here the CDR3 DNA reads TGTGCCAGCAGTGGACTCCGGGACAAATTCTACAATGAGCAGTTCTTC. Its protein is CASSGLRDKFYNEQFF.

This chain uses TRBV5-3 with TRBJ2-7; 9 nucleotides agree with TRBD1. TRBV5-3 qualifies as an ORF whose function is uncertain. J was trimmed by 0 bases and V by 5 bases; bases with no gene match: 6. The CDR3 is 15 residues long. The CDR3: CARRIGTGPSYEQYF. CDR3 sequence (DNA): TGTGCCAGAAGGATTGGGACAGGGCCCTCCTACGAGCAGTACTTC.

The genes are TRBV7-9 and TRBJ2-2; 7 nucleotides align to TRBD2. CDR1 and CDR2 (germline): SEHNR, FQNEAQ (reference sequence). The CDR3 runs to 14 residues. J was trimmed by 0 bases and V by 6 bases; bases with no gene match: 1. The CDR3 reads CASRGLANTGELFF. The CDR3 DNA sequence: TGTGCCAGCAGAGGACTAGCGAACACCGGGGAGCTGTTTTTT.

This sequence joins TRBV7-9 and TRBJ1-2; perhaps TRBD1 as D (5 bases). Per germline, CDR1 SEHNR and CDR2 FQNEAQ (reference sequence). The V end lost 5 bases, the J end lost 8 bases, and 15 bases lay between the germline ends. This CDR3 is 13 amino acids long. CDR3 sequence (DNA): TGTGCCAGCAGCCCTAGGGACTTTCAGGGCTACACCTTC. Its translation is CASSPRDFQGYTF. Variable domain in full (rest from reference TRBV7-9 and TRBJ1-2): DTGVSQNPRHKITKRGQNVTFRCDPISEHNRLYWYRQTLGQGPEFLTYFQNEAQLEKSRLLSDRFSAERPKGSFSTLEIQRTEQGDSAMYLCASSPRDFQGYTFGSGTRLTVV.

The chain couples TRBV9 to TRBJ2-3; 9 positions agree with TRBD2. Germline-derived CDR1 and CDR2 are SGDLS and YYNGEE. V dropped 2 bases and J dropped 6; count of bases not matched to a gene: 10. The CDR3 is 16 residues long. As DNA, the CDR3 is TGTGCCAGCAGCGTGCTCGCGGGGGGGCTAGCCGATACGCAGTATTTT. The encoded protein is CASSVLAGGLADTQYF.

The V gene is TRBV7-8, the J gene TRBJ1-5; the match to TRBD1 covers 8 bases. The trim removed 2 bases at V and 3 bases at J, leaving 6 bases unmatched. Germline V CDR1 and CDR2: SGHVS, FQNEAQ. The CDR3 contains 16 residues. Here the CDR3 DNA reads TGTGCCAGCAGCTTAATCGACAGGGGAAACAATCAGCCCCAGCATTTT. Protein product: CASSLIDRGNNQPQHF.

The gene calls are TRBV19 and TRBJ2-5; 9 positions agree with TRBD2. The V and J ends lost 8 bases and 3 bases, in that order; junction bases with no gene match: 7. Germline V gene data show CDR1 as LNHDA and CDR2 as SQIVND (reference sequence). The CDR3 has 14 amino acids. The CDR3 reads CASSRTSAKETQYF. Written as DNA, the CDR3 is TGTGCCAGTTCCCGGACTAGCGCTAAAGAGACCCAGTACTTC.

This clone occurred a few times. The chain combines TRBV10-2 with TRBJ2-7, with D uncertain. CDR3 length: 11 residues. V lost 5 bases and J lost 4, with 6 bases in between. Germline-derived CDR1 and CDR2 are WSHSY and SAAADI. Written as DNA, the CDR3 is TGCGCCAGCAGTCGGGCTTACGAGCAGTACTTC. Its protein is CASSRAYEQYF.

This clone was seen a few times. The chain joins TRBV14 to TRBJ2-7; the D gene is possibly TRBD1 (5 bases). This CDR3 region has 15 residues. V was shortened by 1 base and J by 2 bases, with 12 bases between the two germline ends. CDR1 is SGHDN, CDR2 FVKESK, per germline. The CDR3 sequence: CASSQVRGFTYEQYF. The CDR3 DNA follows: TGTGCCAGCAGCCAAGTAAGGGGATTTACCTACGAGCAGTACTTC.

This clone has only a few counts. The V and J genes are TRBV5-6 and TRBJ1-5; D gene uncertain. V dropped 5 bases and J dropped 4 bases, with 7 bases sitting between them. Germline loops: CDR1 SGHDT, CDR2 YYEEEE. This CDR3 region has 12 residues. CDR3 loop: CASRQGNQPQHF. The CDR3 coding sequence is TGTGCCAGCAGACAAGGAAATCAGCCCCAGCATTTT.

This clone was seen a single time. The chain couples TRBV3-1 (or the pseudogene TRBV3-2) to TRBJ2-5; TRBD1 aligns across 7 bases. Germline V gives CDR1 LGHDT, CDR2 YNNKEL (reference sequence). Trimming cost V 2 bases and J 4 bases; bases outside gene matches: 13. The CDR3 is 17 residues long. The CDR3 sequence is CASSQPVFRSGGETQYF. In DNA form, the CDR3 reads TGTGCCAGCAGCCAACCAGTCTTTCGTTCAGGGGGAGAGACCCAGTACTTC.

V usage is TRBV29-1 and J usage is TRBJ2-1, with TRBD2 identical over 8 bases. Germline V gene lookup returns CDR1 SQVTM and CDR2 ANQGSEA. The CDR3 length is 13 residues. V shed 6 bases, J shed 5 bases, and the junction held 6 bases outside the gene matches. The DNA of the CDR3 is TGCAGCGTGCGGGGGGCCCCGAACAATGAGCAGTTCTTC. Protein product: CSVRGAPNNEQFF.

This chain joins TRBV10-3 and TRBJ1-2; a weak D match, TRBD1 (6 bases). The CDR3 has 14 residues. Germline V gene lookup returns CDR1 ENHRY and CDR2 SYGVKD. Trimming pared 4 bases from V and 2 bases from J, leaving 11 bases between. This CDR3 reads CAISGPGENYGYTF. As DNA, the CDR3 is TGTGCCATCAGTGGACCAGGGGAAAACTATGGCTACACCTTC.

J is TRBJ2-2 and V is TRBV11-3, with a weak D call TRBD1 (6 bases). V was shortened by 4 bases and J by 6 bases, with 12 bases between the two germline ends. Germline V gives CDR1 SGHNT, CDR2 YENEEA. The CDR3 has 14 amino acids. The CDR3 DNA reads as TGTGCCAGCAGCTGGAACAGGGCGGCCGGGGAGCTGTTTTTT. Residues: CASSWNRAAGELFF.

V gene TRBV29-1 combines with J gene TRBJ2-1; 9 nucleotides line up with TRBD2. V dropped 4 bases and J dropped 8; count of bases not matched to a gene: 9. The CDR3 has 14 amino acids. Germline loops: CDR1 SQVTM, CDR2 ANQGSEA. The CDR3 spells CSVARSGGLDEQFF. CDR3 in DNA: TGCAGCGTTGCCCGGAGCGGGGGGTTGGATGAGCAGTTCTTC.

This clone was picked up one time. The rearrangement joins TRBV5-6 to TRBJ2-7, with D tentatively TRBD2 (5 bases). CDR3 length equals 15 residues. V lost 3 bases, J lost 5 bases, and 18 bases lay in between. Germline values: CDR1 SGHDT, CDR2 YYEEEE. The CDR3 DNA follows: TGTGCCAGCAGCTCCGCGGGTTTTTCAAGAAACGAGCAGTACTTC. This sequence encodes CASSSAGFSRNEQYF.

This clone was observed a single time. This rearrangement joins TRBV10-3 to TRBJ2-1; 8 positions match TRBD2. The CDR3 has 15 amino acids. V gave up 4 bases and J gave up 6 bases; unmatched junction bases: 8. The germline CDR1 and CDR2 sequences are ENHRY and SYGVKD. This chain's CDR3 is CAISAAAGAINEQFF. The CDR3, as DNA: TGTGCCATCAGTGCCGCAGCGGGAGCGATCAATGAGCAGTTCTTC.

In DNA form, the CDR3 reads TGCGCCAGCAGCTTGGTTGCTAGCGGGGGGGAGACCCAGTACTTC. It yields the protein CASSLVASGGETQYF. The chain is built from TRBV5-1 and TRBJ2-5, with TRBD2 matching over 11 bases. Germline V lookup: CDR1 SGHRS, CDR2 YFSETQ. V dropped 0 bases and J dropped 5; count of bases not matched to a gene: 3. The CDR3 is made up of 15 amino acids. Combining the CDR3 with reference TRBV5-1 and TRBJ2-5 gives the whole variable domain KAGVTQTPRYLIKTRGQQVTLSCSPISGHRSVSWYQQTPGQGLQFLFEYFSETQRNKGNFPGRFSGRQFSNSRSEMNVSTLELGDSALYLCASSLVASGGETQYFGPGTRLLVL.

The V call is TRBV5-4, the J call TRBJ2-1; TRBD2 agrees at 13 bases. The V and J ends lost 5 bases and 10 bases, in that order; junction bases with no gene match: 6. The CDR3 totals 14 residues. CDR1 is SGHNT and CDR2 is YYREEE in the germline V gene (reference sequence). CDR3 sequence (DNA): TGTGCCAGCAGACTGGGACTAGCGGGACACGAGCAGTTCTTC. Its protein product is CASRLGLAGHEQFF.

This clone was counted once. V usage is TRBV6-6 and J usage is TRBJ2-1; 8 bases match TRBD2. The CDR3 runs to 14 residues. In germline, CDR1 is MNHNY, CDR2 SVGAGI (reference sequence). Trimming took 8 bases from V and 6 from J; bases not matched to a gene: 9. CDR3 DNA: TGTGCCAGCTCGGCACTAGCGGAGGTCAATGAGCAGTTCTTC. Translated: CASSALAEVNEQFF.

V usage is TRBV27 and J usage is TRBJ1-6; a possible D gene is TRBD1 (6 bases). Germline loops: CDR1 MNHEY, CDR2 SMNVEV (reference sequence). There are 16 residues in the CDR3. Trimming removed 3 bases from V and 6 bases from J, with 15 bases in between. CDR3 region: CASSFLGGRSNSPLHF. The CDR3 DNA reads TGTGCCAGCAGTTTCTTGGGGGGGCGAAGTAATTCACCCCTCCACTTT.

The chain joins TRBV30 to TRBJ1-2, with D possibly matching TRBD1 (6 bases). Germline V gene lookup returns CDR1 GTSNPN and CDR2 SVGIG (reference sequence). The CDR3 consists of 13 residues. V gave up 2 bases and J gave up 2 bases, with 9 bases separating them. The CDR3 region has the DNA TGTGCCTGGAGTCCCGGACAGAACTATGGCTACACCTTC. Its protein is CAWSPGQNYGYTF.

By share of the sample, this clone is large. The rearrangement joins TRBV5-1 to TRBJ1-5; TRBD1 agrees at 7 bases. The junction had 2 bases not matched to a gene; V was cut back by 4 bases and J by 4 bases. CDR1 SGHRS and CDR2 YFSETQ come from the germline V gene. CDR3 length: 13 amino acids. CDR3 nucleotide sequence: TGCGCCAGCAGCATGGGACAGAATCAGCCCCAGCATTTT. This sequence encodes CASSMGQNQPQHF.

The chain combines TRBV20-1 with TRBJ2-2, with 12 bases that match TRBD2. The germline V gene encodes CDR1 DFQATT and CDR2 SNEGSKA (reference sequence). The CDR3 consists of 17 residues. With 3 bases clipped from V and 2 bases from J, the junction kept 7 bases outside the gene matches. CDR3 nucleotide sequence: TGCAGTGCTAGTCTAGCGGGAGGGCTCCATAACACCGGGGAGCTGTTTTTT. Amino acids: CSASLAGGLHNTGELFF.

The rearrangement joins TRBV30 to TRBJ1-5; no reliable D call. V dropped 5 bases and J dropped 3 bases, with 14 bases sitting between them. Looked up from germline, CDR1 is GTSNPN and CDR2 is SVGIG (reference sequence). The CDR3 extends over 14 amino acids. This chain's CDR3 is CAWDVGQPNQPQHF. The CDR3 region has the DNA TGTGCCTGGGACGTCGGGCAGCCCAATCAGCCCCAGCATTTT.

To note about this clone: Its ends do not fully match the called genes, so a read error is possible. The chain combines TRBV2 with TRBJ1-4; the match to TRBD1 covers 8 bases. The CDR3 has 11 residues. CDR1 is SNHLY, CDR2 FYNNEI, per germline. CDR3 protein: CASSDRGQAIF. CDR3 nucleotide sequence: TGTGCCAGCAGTGATCGGGGACAGGCTATCTTT. The full variable domain, its missing parts supplied by reference TRBV2 and TRBJ1-4, is EPEVTQTPSHQVTQMGQEVILRCVPISNHLYFYWYRQILGQKVEFLVSFYNNEISEKSEIFDDQFSVERPDGSNFTLKIRSTKLEDSAMYFCASSDRGQAIFGSGTQLSVL.

The genes are TRBV7-9 and TRBJ1-2; unclear D gene. CDR1 is SEHNR and CDR2 is FQNEAQ in the germline V gene (reference sequence). The length of the CDR3 is 13 residues. V was trimmed by 2 bases and J by 8 bases, leaving 12 bases between them. Here the CDR3 reads CASSLSGVEGYTF. The CDR3 nucleotides are TGTGCCAGCAGCTTATCCGGGGTGGAGGGCTACACCTTC.